This T cell receptor beta chain was sequenced during a study of shared clonotypes between healthy human individuals. For this clone: Its antigen is currently unknown.

Study-wide points: In this cohort, only blood was sampled, and tissue repertoires likely differ. Shared across a few donors were around 5% of the naive CD4 clonotypes.

Terminally differentiated effector memory CD45RA+ cells were left out of the naive CD8 fraction, which was CD45RO-negative and positively selected for CCR7. The repertoire was sequenced with immunoSEQ multiplex PCR; TCRdb's copy has only in-frame clones and lacks some. The sample holds 1.5 million to 2.5 million clones, around 96% seen once. The ends lost 2 bases at V and 2 bases at J; junction bases unmatched: 4. Germline V CDR1 and CDR2: SGHVS, FQNEAQ. There are 16 residues in the CDR3. The sequencing sample was made of naive CD8+ T cells sorted from blood. This rearrangement joins TRBV7-8 to TRBJ2-7; 12 nucleotides match TRBD2. The receptor was derived from a man aged 18 to 29 in good health. CDR3 sequence: CASSLMTSGSAYEQYF. CDR3 bases: TGTGCCAGCAGCTTAATGACTAGCGGGAGCGCCTACGAGCAGTACTTC.